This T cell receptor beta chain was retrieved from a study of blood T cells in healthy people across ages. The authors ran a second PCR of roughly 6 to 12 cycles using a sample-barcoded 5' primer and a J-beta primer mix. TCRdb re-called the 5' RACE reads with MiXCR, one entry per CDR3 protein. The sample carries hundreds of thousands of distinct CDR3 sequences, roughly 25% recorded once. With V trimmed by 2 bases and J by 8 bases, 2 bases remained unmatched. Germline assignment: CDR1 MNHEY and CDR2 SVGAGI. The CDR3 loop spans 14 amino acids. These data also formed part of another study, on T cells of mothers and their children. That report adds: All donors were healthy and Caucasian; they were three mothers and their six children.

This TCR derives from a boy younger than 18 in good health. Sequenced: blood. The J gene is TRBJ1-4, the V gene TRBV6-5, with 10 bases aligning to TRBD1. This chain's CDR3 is CASSYDRGREKLFF. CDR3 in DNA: TGTGCCAGCAGTTACGACAGGGGGCGGGAAAAACTGTTTTTT.